These T cell receptor beta chains were read from a single sample in a study of T-cell reconstitution after alpha-beta-depleted transplantation in children. A single record per CDR3 protein comes from TCRdb applying MiXCR to the PCR reads. The repertoire holds about 200,000 distinct CDR3 sequences, with approximately 6% as singletons. The sequenced sample was PBMCs, obtained before TCRalphabeta/CD19-depleted stem cell transplant. The receptors were gathered from a girl less than two years old with combined immunodeficiency, due to receive a stem cell transplant. Both conserved end residues are part of each CDR3. Each record gives: CDR3 length, J gene, clone size, V gene, CDR3 protein. The size entry gives once, few or many counts, or a class when the clone is expanded.

16 | TRBJ2-1 | many | TRBV20-1 | CSARDPGARVHDEQFF
16 | TRBJ2-1 | many | TRBV28 | CASSLVSSSSYNEQFF
13 | TRBJ2-7 | few | TRBV20-1 | CSAREGGSYEQYF
15 | TRBJ2-7 | many | TRBV29-1 | CSVELGHLSSYEQYF
14 | TRBJ1-1 | many | TRBV29-1 | CSVQRTDSGTEAFF
13 | TRBJ2-4 | many | TRBV29-1 | CSVDGLAKNIQYF
16 | TRBJ2-5 | few | TRBV7-2 | CASSLRFGWRGETQYF
13 | TRBJ2-1 | many | TRBV15 | CATSRDRPGEQFF
12 | TRBJ1-2 | many | TRBV12-3/TRBV12-4 | CASSLWDYGYTF
14 | TRBJ2-7 | many | TRBV4-3 | CASSPGPSSYEQYF
13 | TRBJ2-7 | few | TRBV20-1 | CSASGGASYEQYF
13 | TRBJ2-1 | many | TRBV20-1 | CSALSGRFREQFF
15 | TRBJ2-5 | many | TRBV29-1 | CSVDDTGGPGETQYF